This T cell receptor beta chain stems from a study of T-cell memory formation after mild COVID-19. Whole-study context: The two donors had largely donor-specific TCR clusters.

This clonotype came up a few times. What it binds is unknown. Germline V gives CDR1 SGHTA, CDR2 FQGNSA. J lost 4 bases, V lost 3 bases, and 4 bases had no gene match. The CDR3 has 15 residues. Study observations and caveats: From day 15 to 85, contracting clones were balanced between CD4 and CD8, whereas later expanders leaned toward CD4+. Some SARS-CoV-2-responding clones were already detected in memory before infection.

5'RACE, which relied on constant-segment primers, yielded TCR alpha and TCR beta cDNA libraries carrying sample barcodes and UMIs. TCRdb fed the 5' RACE reads into MiXCR, producing one record per CDR3 protein. The sample lists 250,000 to 350,000 distinct CDR3 sequences, around 16% seen once, with roughly 20% in the top ten. This clonotype was sampled from a man aged 18 to 29 who had mild COVID-19 (a few samples of this study predate the infection). Cell type and time point are not known. The material sequenced was PBMCs or a T cell subset sorted from them (not recorded which). The chain has TRBV7-2 and TRBJ1-2; 11 nucleotides line up with TRBD1. The CDR3 sequence is CASSLRTGGAYGYTF. CDR3 DNA sequence: TGTGCCAGCAGCTTGAGGACAGGGGGCGCCTATGGCTACACCTTC.